Listed here are 30 T cell receptor beta chains from one sample, sequenced in a study of CD8 T cells in ankylosing spondylitis. TCRdb independently ran MiXCR on the 5' RACE reads; one entry per CDR3 protein. The sample gives 200,000 to 300,000 distinct CDR3 sequences, 20% to 30% of which show up once; 0.5% to 0.65% is in the top ten. Material for sequencing was blood, either unsorted or a sorted T cell fraction (not recorded which). All receptors come from a male donor with ankylosing spondylitis or in good health (not recorded which).

As for this clonotype: Given a much more abundant clone one base away, this may be a read error. The V call is TRBV10-3, the J call TRBJ2-5, with TRBD2 identical over 11 bases. CDR1 and CDR2 (germline): ENHRY, SYGVKD. With V trimmed by 7 bases and J by 4 bases, 14 bases remained unmatched. This CDR3 region has 17 residues. DNA of the CDR3: TGTGCCATCACGGGGACTAGCGGCACAGAAGGGGGAGAGACCCAGTACTTC. This encodes CAITGTSGTEGGETQYF.

The chain carries TRBV20-1 and TRBJ2-5, with 8 bases identical to TRBD2. After removal of 6 bases from V and 5 bases from J, the junction contained 11 bases not matched to a gene. The CDR3 is 14 residues long. Germline lookup yields CDR1 DFQATT and CDR2 SNEGSKA (reference sequence). CDR3 sequence reads: CSAPIGGAWETQYF. DNA of the CDR3: TGCAGTGCCCCGATCGGGGGGGCATGGGAGACCCAGTACTTC.

The chain couples TRBV7-2 to TRBJ1-5; D unclear. Trimming took 5 bases from V and 2 from J, leaving 13 bases between them. CDR3 size: 15 residues. Germline V lookup: CDR1 SGHTA, CDR2 FQGNSA. In nucleotides, the CDR3 is TGTGCCAGCAGCACGCGACCTAGGGGCAATCAGCCCCAGCATTTT. It specifies CASSTRPRGNQPQHF.

This clonotype was seen repeatedly, ten times or more. The chain is built from TRBV20-1 and TRBJ2-7; 9 bases align to TRBD1. The CDR3 consists of 14 residues. J lost 0 bases, V lost 5 bases, and 5 bases had no gene match. CDR1 is DFQATT and CDR2 is SNEGSKA in the germline V gene (reference sequence). The CDR3, as DNA: TGCAGTGCTGGAGGACAGGGGAGCTCCTACGAGCAGTACTTC. This sequence encodes CSAGGQGSSYEQYF.

This clonotype was counted many times. The chain carries TRBV20-1 and TRBJ2-5; 7 nucleotides align to TRBD2. Germline lookup yields CDR1 DFQATT and CDR2 SNEGSKA (reference sequence). Trimming removed 6 bases from V and 14 bases from J; junction bases left unmatched: 12. This CDR3 spans 11 amino acids. Here the CDR3 reads CSAYEPGLNYF. The CDR3 DNA sequence: TGCAGTGCCTATGAACCGGGACTAAATTACTTC.

This clonotype was counted at least ten times. This chain joins TRBV20-1 and TRBJ1-1; no clear D gene. Germline-derived CDR1 and CDR2 are DFQATT and SNEGSKA (reference sequence). V was trimmed by 5 bases and J by 6 bases, leaving 10 bases between them. The CDR3 runs to 11 residues. The CDR3 region has the DNA TGCAGTGCTGTGGCCCGGTCTGAAGCTTTCTTT. This encodes CSAVARSEAFF.

This clonotype was picked up a small number of times. This rearrangement joins TRBV29-1 to TRBJ1-2, with a tentative D call TRBD1 (5 bases). This CDR3 region has 13 residues. V was shortened by 4 bases and J by 4 bases, with 13 bases between the two germline ends. Germline-derived CDR1 and CDR2 are SQVTM and ANQGSEA. The CDR3 protein is CSVGGDGRYGYTF. CDR3 sequence (DNA): TGCAGCGTTGGCGGGGACGGACGCTATGGCTACACCTTC.

This clonotype has a count of ten or more. CDR3 sequence: CSARGGRYRTDTQYF. CDR3 DNA sequence: TGCAGTGCTAGAGGGGGCAGGTACCGCACAGATACGCAGTATTTT. The rearrangement uses TRBV20-1 and TRBJ2-3, with a possible D match to TRBD1 (5 bases). Trimming took off 1 base at V and 1 base at J, with 12 bases between the two ends. The germline V gene has CDR1 DFQATT and CDR2 SNEGSKA (reference sequence). The CDR3 totals 15 residues.

The table lists this clonotype with a few counts. V usage is TRBV10-2 and J usage is TRBJ2-1, with a weak D call TRBD1 (6 bases). V was shortened by 6 bases and J by 10 bases, with 13 bases between the two germline ends. This CDR3 comprises 12 residues. Germline V gives CDR1 WSHSY, CDR2 SAAADI. The CDR3 loop is CASSRGTLEQFF. The CDR3 nucleotides are TGCGCCAGCAGCAGGGGAACTTTGGAGCAGTTCTTC.

This clonotype was observed many times. The CDR3 DNA sequence: TGCAGTGCTAGAGATGGGGGGGCGATGGGAGAGACCCAGTACTTC. Translated, it gives CSARDGGAMGETQYF. V gene TRBV20-1 combines with J gene TRBJ2-5; tentatively, D is TRBD2 (7 bases). Trimming removed 0 bases from V and 4 bases from J, with 15 bases in between. The CDR3 has 15 amino acids. CDR1 and CDR2 (germline): DFQATT, SNEGSKA (reference sequence).

The rearrangement joins TRBV2 to TRBJ2-1; TRBD2 is a possible D gene (6 bases). The CDR3 is 16 amino acids. V lost 5 bases and J lost 0, with 14 bases in between. In germline, CDR1 is SNHLY, CDR2 FYNNEI. This CDR3 is CASSTRDSSSYNEQFF. The DNA of the CDR3 is TGTGCCAGCAGTACCCGGGACTCGAGCTCCTACAATGAGCAGTTCTTC.

As regards this clonotype: A much larger clone sits a single nucleotide away, making a read error possible. The chain recombines TRBV20-1 with TRBJ1-1; D gene ambiguous. The germline gives CDR1 DFQATT, CDR2 SNEGSKA (reference sequence). The germline V and J ends were trimmed by 4 bases and 1 base, with 4 bases remaining between them. The CDR3 spans 11 residues. CDR3 DNA sequence: TGCAGTGCTAATCGGAACACTGAAGCTTTCTTT. Its protein is CSANRNTEAFF.

The V and J genes are TRBV5-1 and TRBJ2-6; D is unresolved. V lost 3 bases and J 1 base, leaving 8 bases between the germline ends. Germline V gene data show CDR1 as SGHRS and CDR2 as YFSETQ. This CDR3 is built from 15 residues. CDR3 sequence (DNA): TGCGCCAGCAGCTCCTCCTGGTCTGGGGCCAACGTCCTGACTTTC. As protein: CASSSSWSGANVLTF.

In its sample, this clonotype was seen many times. The rearrangement uses TRBV28 and TRBJ1-5; perhaps TRBD1 as D (6 bases). The CDR3 covers 15 residues. Germline V gives CDR1 MDHEN, CDR2 SYDVKM. Between the trimmed V and J ends, which lost 6 bases and 7 bases, there was a span of 19 bases. For the CDR3, the DNA is TGTGCCAGCAGGGCCCACAGGGCCCTCGGGCAGCCCCAGCATTTT. This translates into CASRAHRALGQPQHF.

This clonotype was picked up many times. The chain has TRBV20-1 and TRBJ2-4, with TRBD2 identical over 10 bases. The germline V gene encodes CDR1 DFQATT and CDR2 SNEGSKA (reference sequence). The CDR3 is made up of 15 amino acids. The trim removed 0 bases at V and 2 bases at J, leaving 1 base unmatched. DNA of the CDR3: TGCAGTGCTAGAGAACTAGCGGGGCCCAAAAACATTCAGTACTTC. Its translation: CSARELAGPKNIQYF.

V gene TRBV20-1 combines with J gene TRBJ2-7; TRBD2 matches 10 bases. This CDR3 spans 13 amino acids. CDR1 DFQATT and CDR2 SNEGSKA come from the germline V gene (reference sequence). The V gene end was trimmed by 6 bases and the J gene end by 2 bases; junction bases not matched to a gene: 4. The CDR3 reads CSAGAGGAYEQYF. The CDR3 nucleotides read TGCAGTGCCGGAGCGGGGGGGGCCTACGAGCAGTACTTC.

This clonotype was counted many times. The gene calls are TRBV6-1 and TRBJ2-3, with D uncertain. The CDR3 is 14 amino acids. The germline V and J ends were trimmed by 5 bases and 2 bases, with 11 bases remaining between them. Germline assignment: CDR1 MNHNS and CDR2 SASEGT. CDR3 nucleotide sequence: TGTGCCAGCAGTCCCCGGGCCAACACAGATACGCAGTATTTT. Its protein is CASSPRANTDTQYF.

The chain recombines TRBV4-2 with TRBJ2-1; TRBD2 matches 13 bases. The CDR3 totals 16 residues. V lost 2 bases, J lost 9 bases, and 7 bases stayed unmatched. From germline, CDR1 is LGHNA and CDR2 YNFKEQ. The CDR3 is CASSQPLAGGQGEQFF. The CDR3 bases are TGTGCCAGCAGCCAACCACTAGCGGGGGGGCAGGGTGAGCAGTTCTTC.

This clonotype was found a few times. The chain employs TRBV10-3 and TRBJ2-7; weak D call: TRBD2 (5 bases). CDR1 ENHRY and CDR2 SYGVKD come from the germline V gene. Trimming left V 3 bases short and J 4 bases short, with 13 bases between. The CDR3 has 14 residues. Here the CDR3 reads CAISDPNRGYEQYF. The CDR3 nucleotides read TGTGCCATCAGTGATCCCAATCGGGGTTACGAGCAGTACTTC.

Ten or more counts support this clonotype. V gene TRBV20-1 combines with J gene TRBJ2-5; maybe TRBD2 (6 bases). Germline-derived CDR1 and CDR2 are DFQATT and SNEGSKA (reference sequence). Trimming pared 0 bases from V and 3 bases from J, leaving 11 bases between. The CDR3 is 14 amino acids. The CDR3 reads CSARDGGKEETQYF. The CDR3 DNA reads as TGCAGTGCTAGAGATGGCGGGAAGGAAGAGACCCAGTACTTC.

This clonotype came up many times. The chain carries TRBV6-2 or TRBV6-3 and TRBJ2-3, with D unclear. Germline CDR1 MNHEY, CDR2 SVGEGT. Trimming stripped 6 bases from V and 3 bases from J, with 13 bases between. CDR3 length: 14 residues. The chain's CDR3 is CASRRPGRTDTQYF. DNA for the CDR3: TGTGCCAGCAGACGGCCGGGTCGTACAGATACGCAGTATTTT.

This clonotype was picked up many times. The chain has TRBV2 and TRBJ1-5; D is ambiguous. Germline V gene sequence: CDR1 SNHLY, CDR2 FYNNEI. There are 14 residues in the CDR3. The V end lost 1 base, the J end lost 6 bases, and 10 bases lay between the germline ends. The CDR3 DNA follows: TGTGCCAGCAGTGAAGGGCAGATGGGTCAGCCCCAGCATTTT. It is translated as CASSEGQMGQPQHF.

This clonotype was seen more than once but under ten times. The gene calls are TRBV5-6 and TRBJ2-5, with D perhaps TRBD1 or TRBD2 (6 bases each). Germline CDR1 SGHDT, CDR2 YYEEEE. The V and J ends lost 4 bases and 4 bases respectively, with 17 bases between them. This CDR3 region has 15 residues. CDR3 loop: CASSDRFGGGETQYF. CDR3 in DNA: TGTGCCAGCAGCGATCGTTTTGGAGGGGGAGAGACCCAGTACTTC.

This chain links TRBV20-1 with TRBJ2-3; no clear D gene. This CDR3 spans 17 amino acids. Trimming pared 0 bases from V and 0 bases from J, leaving 16 bases between. Germline CDR1 DFQATT, CDR2 SNEGSKA (reference sequence). The CDR3 region is CSARDLSWQASTDTQYF. The CDR3, as DNA: TGCAGTGCTAGAGATTTATCGTGGCAGGCCAGCACAGATACGCAGTATTTT.

This clonotype has a handful of counts. The chain is built from TRBV20-1 and TRBJ2-3, with TRBD2 identical over 11 bases. The CDR3 runs 14 residues. Germline values: CDR1 DFQATT, CDR2 SNEGSKA (reference sequence). With V trimmed by 4 bases and J by 8 bases, 8 bases remained unmatched. Here the CDR3 reads CSAIHSGGAFTQYF. The CDR3 DNA follows: TGCAGTGCTATCCATAGCGGGGGGGCCTTTACGCAGTATTTT.

The chain combines TRBV6-1 with TRBJ2-1, with no clear D. The CDR3 length is 14 residues. Per germline, CDR1 MNHNS and CDR2 SASEGT. Deletions cut 7 bases from V and 0 bases from J, with 10 bases between. CDR3 loop: CASIRHHSYNEQFF. DNA for the CDR3: TGTGCCAGCATAAGACACCACTCCTACAATGAGCAGTTCTTC.

This clonotype occurred many times. The chain couples TRBV15 to TRBJ2-3; D may be TRBD2 (6 bases). Looked up from germline, CDR1 is LNHNV and CDR2 is YYDKDF (reference sequence). CDR3 length: 15 amino acids. V gave up 8 bases and J gave up 0 bases, with 15 bases separating them. The CDR3 loop is CATVHWRASTDTQYF. The CDR3 DNA follows: TGTGCCACCGTCCATTGGAGGGCTAGCACAGATACGCAGTATTTT.

Concerning this clonotype: This may be a read error: a much more frequent sequence differs by one nucleotide. The chain employs TRBV20-1 and TRBJ2-7; a possible D gene is TRBD1 (5 bases). CDR3 size: 12 residues. The germline V gene has CDR1 DFQATT and CDR2 SNEGSKA (reference sequence). For the CDR3, the DNA is TGCAGTGCTAGACAGGGCGCCTACGAGCAGTGCTTC. The encoded protein is CSARQGAYEQCF.

This clonotype appeared a few times. The chain is built from TRBV29-1 and TRBJ2-3, with D maybe TRBD2 (5 bases). V was clipped by 4 bases and J by 5 bases, with 13 bases between them. CDR1 and CDR2 from the germline V gene are SQVTM and ANQGSEA. There are 13 residues in the CDR3. CDR3 residues: CSVVGPEGDTQYF. The CDR3 DNA follows: TGCAGCGTTGTAGGGCCCGAGGGAGATACGCAGTATTTT.

V is TRBV15 and J is TRBJ2-3, with TRBD2 matching over 9 bases. The V gene's germline CDR1 is LNHNV and CDR2 YYDKDF (reference sequence). Trimming at V came to 1 base and at J to 3 bases, leaving 5 bases not matched to a gene. The CDR3 sequence is 16 residues long. CDR3 sequence (DNA): TGTGCCACCAGCAGAGGGGGTAGCGGGGGAACAGATACGCAGTATTTT. This encodes CATSRGGSGGTDTQYF. Supplemented by reference TRBV15 and TRBJ2-3, the full variable domain reads DAMVIQNPRYQVTQFGKPVTLSCSQTLNHNVMYWYQQKSSQAPKLLFHYYDKDFNNEADTPDNFQSRRPNTSFCFLDIRSPGLGDTAMYLCATSRGGSGGTDTQYFGPGTRLTVL.